This TCR beta chain was recovered during a study of shared clonotypes between healthy human individuals. For the study at large: Aged 18 to 49, the donors were two women and three men.

Trimming pared 5 bases from V and 5 bases from J, leaving 21 bases between. The CDR3 is made up of 17 amino acids. Germline V CDR1 and CDR2: SGHAT, FQNNGV. Only CD45RO-negative cells positively selected for CCR7 counted as naive CD8 cells, so terminally differentiated effector memory CD45RA+ cells were excluded. Worth noting for this clone: Its antigen is unknown.

Profiling relied on immunoSEQ multiplex PCR, and the TCRdb table lists in-frame clones only, not all of them. The sample lists under 1 million clones; 80% to 95% were seen once. Whole-study findings and limits: Shared clonotypes across all four donors exceeded non-shared ones in generation probability. Rarefaction gave evidence that sorted-subset sequencing remained incomplete despite large depth.

The receptor was isolated from a man aged 30 to 45 in good health. Material: naive CD8+ T cells sorted from blood. V usage is TRBV11-2 and J usage is TRBJ2-2, with D tentatively TRBD2 (6 bases). CDR3 in amino acids: CASSPPQTVGGTGELFF. CDR3 coding DNA: TGTGCCAGCAGCCCGCCCCAGACTGTTGGAGGGACCGGGGAGCTGTTTTTT.